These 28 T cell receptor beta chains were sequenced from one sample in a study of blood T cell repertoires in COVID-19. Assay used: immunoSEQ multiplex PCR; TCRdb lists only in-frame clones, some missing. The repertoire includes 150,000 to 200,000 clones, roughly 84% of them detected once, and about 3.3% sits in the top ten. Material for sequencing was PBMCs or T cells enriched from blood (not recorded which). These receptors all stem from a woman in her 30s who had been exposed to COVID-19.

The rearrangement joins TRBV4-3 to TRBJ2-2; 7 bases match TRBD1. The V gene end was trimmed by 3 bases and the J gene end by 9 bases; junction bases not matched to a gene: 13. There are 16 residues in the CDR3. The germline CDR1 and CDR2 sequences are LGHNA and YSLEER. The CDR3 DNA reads TGCGCCAGCAGCCAGGCATTAGGGGGCGCCCCGCGGGAGCTGTTTTTT. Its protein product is CASSQALGGAPRELFF.

The CDR3 sequence is CASSLFGLAGEETQYF. CDR3 nucleotide sequence: TGTGCCAGCAGCTTGTTCGGACTAGCGGGGGAAGAGACCCAGTACTTC. The chain is built from TRBV7-2 and TRBJ2-5; TRBD2 matches 13 bases. With 3 bases clipped from V and 3 bases from J, the junction kept 4 bases outside the gene matches. Germline V gene sequence: CDR1 SGHTA, CDR2 FQGNSA. The CDR3 runs to 16 residues.

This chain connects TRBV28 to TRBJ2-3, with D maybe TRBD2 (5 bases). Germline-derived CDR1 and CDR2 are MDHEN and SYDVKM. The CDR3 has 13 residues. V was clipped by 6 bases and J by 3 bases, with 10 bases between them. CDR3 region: CASSLARTDTQYF. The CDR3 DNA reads TGTGCCAGCAGCCTAGCAAGGACAGATACGCAGTATTTT.

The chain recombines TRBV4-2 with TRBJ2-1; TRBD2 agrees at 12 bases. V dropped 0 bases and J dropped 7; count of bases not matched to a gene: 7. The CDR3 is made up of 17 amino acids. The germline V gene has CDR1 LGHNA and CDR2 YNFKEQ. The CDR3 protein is CASSQDSLAGGRNEQFF. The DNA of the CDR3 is TGTGCCAGCAGCCAAGATTCGCTAGCGGGGGGGAGGAATGAGCAGTTCTTC.

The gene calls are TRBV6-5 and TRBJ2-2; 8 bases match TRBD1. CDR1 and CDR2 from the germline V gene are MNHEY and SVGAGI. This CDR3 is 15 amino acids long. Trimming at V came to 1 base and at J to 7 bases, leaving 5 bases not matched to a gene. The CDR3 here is CASSYYGQGIGELFF. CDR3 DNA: TGTGCCAGCAGTTACTATGGACAGGGTATCGGGGAGCTGTTTTTT.

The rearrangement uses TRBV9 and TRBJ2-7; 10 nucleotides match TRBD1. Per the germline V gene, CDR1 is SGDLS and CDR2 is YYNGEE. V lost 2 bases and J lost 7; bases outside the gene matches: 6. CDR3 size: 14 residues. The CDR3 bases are TGTGCCAGCAGCGTTGGGGACAGGGGTCAGGAGCAGTACTTC. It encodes CASSVGDRGQEQYF.

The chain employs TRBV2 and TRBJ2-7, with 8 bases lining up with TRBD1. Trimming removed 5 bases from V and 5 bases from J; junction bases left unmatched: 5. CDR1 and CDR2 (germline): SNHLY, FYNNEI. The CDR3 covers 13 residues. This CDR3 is CASSFTDRDEQYF. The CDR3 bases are TGTGCCAGCAGTTTCACGGACAGGGACGAGCAGTACTTC.

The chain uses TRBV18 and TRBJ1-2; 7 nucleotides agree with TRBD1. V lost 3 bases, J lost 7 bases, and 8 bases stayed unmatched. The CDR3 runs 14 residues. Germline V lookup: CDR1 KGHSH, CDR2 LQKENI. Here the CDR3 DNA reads TGTGCCAGCTCACCCGATCGACAGGGAGCTGGCTACACCTTC. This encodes CASSPDRQGAGYTF.

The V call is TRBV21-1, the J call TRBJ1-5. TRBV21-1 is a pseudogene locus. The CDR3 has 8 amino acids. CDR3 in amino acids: CASSTYSF. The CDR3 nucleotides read TGTGCCAGCAGCACCTATTCATTT.

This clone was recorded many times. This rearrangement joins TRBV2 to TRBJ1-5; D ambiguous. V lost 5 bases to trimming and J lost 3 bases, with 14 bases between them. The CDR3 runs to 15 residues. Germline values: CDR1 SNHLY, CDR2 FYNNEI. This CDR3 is CASSKGLENNQPQHF. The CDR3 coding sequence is TGTGCCAGCAGTAAAGGACTGGAAAACAATCAGCCCCAGCATTTT.

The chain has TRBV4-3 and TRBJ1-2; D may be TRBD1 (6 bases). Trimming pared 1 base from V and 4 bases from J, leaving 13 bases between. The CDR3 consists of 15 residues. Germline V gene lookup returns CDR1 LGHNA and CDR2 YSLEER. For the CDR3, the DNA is TGCGCCAGCAGCCAAGGACACAGGGACCCCTATGGCTACACCTTC. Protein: CASSQGHRDPYGYTF.

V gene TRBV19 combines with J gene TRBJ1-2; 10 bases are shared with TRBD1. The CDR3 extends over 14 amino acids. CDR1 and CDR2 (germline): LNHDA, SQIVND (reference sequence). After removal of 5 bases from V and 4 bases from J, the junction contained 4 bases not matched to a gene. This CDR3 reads CASSPDRGSYGYTF. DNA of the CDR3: TGTGCCAGTAGTCCGGACAGGGGGAGCTATGGCTACACCTTC. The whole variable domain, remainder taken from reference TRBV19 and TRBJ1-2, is DGGITQSPKYLFRKEGQNVTLSCEQNLNHDAMYWYRQDPGQGLRLIYYSQIVNDFQKGDIAEGYSVSREKKESFPLTVTSAQKNPTAFYLCASSPDRGSYGYTFGSGTRLTVV.

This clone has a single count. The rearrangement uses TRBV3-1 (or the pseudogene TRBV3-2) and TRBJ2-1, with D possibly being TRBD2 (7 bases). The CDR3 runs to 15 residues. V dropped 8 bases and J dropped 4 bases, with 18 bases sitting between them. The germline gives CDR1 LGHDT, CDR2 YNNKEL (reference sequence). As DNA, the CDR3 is TGTGCCAGCGCGTGGGGAGGGGGTTTTTACAATGAGCAGTTCTTC. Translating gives CASAWGGGFYNEQFF.

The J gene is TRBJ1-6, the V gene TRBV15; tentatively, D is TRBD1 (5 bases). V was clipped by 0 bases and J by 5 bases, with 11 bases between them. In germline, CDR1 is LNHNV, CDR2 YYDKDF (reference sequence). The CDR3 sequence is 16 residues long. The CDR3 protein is CATSRDWGRDNSPLHF. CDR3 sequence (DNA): TGTGCCACCAGCAGAGATTGGGGCAGGGATAATTCACCCCTCCACTTT.

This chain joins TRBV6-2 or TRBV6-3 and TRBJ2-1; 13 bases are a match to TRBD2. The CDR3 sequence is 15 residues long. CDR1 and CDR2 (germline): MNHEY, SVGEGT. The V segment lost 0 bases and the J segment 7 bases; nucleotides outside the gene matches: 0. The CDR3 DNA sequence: TGTGCCAGCAGTTACTCACTAGCGGGGGGGAATGAGCAGTTCTTC. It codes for CASSYSLAGGNEQFF.

The CDR3 DNA reads TGTGCCAGCAGCCAAATACCACCCTGGCGAAGGCGAGGGGAGCAGTTCTTC. It codes for CASSQIPPWRRRGEQFF. The V gene is TRBV3-1 (or the pseudogene TRBV3-2), the J gene TRBJ2-1; possible D gene TRBD2, 5 bases. Trimming stripped 2 bases from V and 10 bases from J, with 24 bases between. Per germline, CDR1 LGHDT and CDR2 YNNKEL (reference sequence). The CDR3 runs to 17 residues.

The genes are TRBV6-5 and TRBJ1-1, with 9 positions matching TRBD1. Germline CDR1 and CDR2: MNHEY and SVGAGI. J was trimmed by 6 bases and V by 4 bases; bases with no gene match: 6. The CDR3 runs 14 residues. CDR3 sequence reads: CASSLPGQGSEAFF. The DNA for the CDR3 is TGTGCCAGCAGTTTACCGGGACAGGGCTCTGAAGCTTTCTTT.

For the CDR3, the DNA is TGTGCCAGCAGCCCAGGGATAAAGATCTCCTACGAGCAGTACTTC. It encodes CASSPGIKISYEQYF. The chain joins TRBV9 to TRBJ2-7, with a possible D match to TRBD1 (5 bases). Trimming stripped 4 bases from V and 0 bases from J, with 14 bases between. Germline CDR1 and CDR2: SGDLS and YYNGEE. This CDR3 has 15 residues.

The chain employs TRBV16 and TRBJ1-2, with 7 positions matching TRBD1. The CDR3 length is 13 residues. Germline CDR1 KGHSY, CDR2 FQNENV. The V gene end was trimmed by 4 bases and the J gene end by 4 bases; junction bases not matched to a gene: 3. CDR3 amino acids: CASSRDRVYGYTF. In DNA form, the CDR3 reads TGTGCCAGCAGCCGAGACAGGGTCTATGGCTACACCTTC.

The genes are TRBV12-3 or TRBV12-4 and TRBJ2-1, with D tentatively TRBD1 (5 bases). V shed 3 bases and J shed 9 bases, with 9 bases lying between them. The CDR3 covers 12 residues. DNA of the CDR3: TGTGCCAGCAGTTTTTCAGGGATTGAGCAGTTCTTC. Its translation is CASSFSGIEQFF.

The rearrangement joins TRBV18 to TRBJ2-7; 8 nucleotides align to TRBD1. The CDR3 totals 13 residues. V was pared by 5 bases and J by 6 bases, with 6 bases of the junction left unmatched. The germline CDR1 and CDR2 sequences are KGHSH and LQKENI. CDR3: CASSALDRGEQYF. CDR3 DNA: TGTGCCAGCTCAGCCCTCGACAGGGGCGAGCAGTACTTC.

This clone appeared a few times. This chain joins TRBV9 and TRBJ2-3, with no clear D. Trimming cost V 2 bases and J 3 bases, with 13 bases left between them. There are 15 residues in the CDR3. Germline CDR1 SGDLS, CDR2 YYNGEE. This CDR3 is CASSVSTQWTDTQYF. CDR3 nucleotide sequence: TGTGCCAGCAGCGTTTCAACCCAGTGGACAGATACGCAGTATTTT.

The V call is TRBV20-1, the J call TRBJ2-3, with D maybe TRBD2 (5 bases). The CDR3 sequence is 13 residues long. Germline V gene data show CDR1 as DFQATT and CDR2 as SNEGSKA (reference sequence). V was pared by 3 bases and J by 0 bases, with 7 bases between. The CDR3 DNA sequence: TGCAGTGCTAGTGGCGGGAGCACAGATACGCAGTATTTT. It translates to CSASGGSTDTQYF.

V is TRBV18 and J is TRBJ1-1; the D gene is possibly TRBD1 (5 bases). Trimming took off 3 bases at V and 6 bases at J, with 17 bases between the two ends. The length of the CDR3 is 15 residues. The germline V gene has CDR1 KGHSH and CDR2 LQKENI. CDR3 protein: CASSPIPTVEAEAFF. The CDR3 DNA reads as TGTGCCAGCTCACCCATTCCGACAGTTGAGGCTGAAGCTTTCTTT.

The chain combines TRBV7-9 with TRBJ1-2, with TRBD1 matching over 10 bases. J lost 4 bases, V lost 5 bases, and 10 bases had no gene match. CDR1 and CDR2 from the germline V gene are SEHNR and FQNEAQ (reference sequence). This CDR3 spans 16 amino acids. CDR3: CASSQTGGAGFYGYTF. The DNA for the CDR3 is TGTGCCAGCAGCCAGACAGGGGGCGCGGGATTCTATGGCTACACCTTC.

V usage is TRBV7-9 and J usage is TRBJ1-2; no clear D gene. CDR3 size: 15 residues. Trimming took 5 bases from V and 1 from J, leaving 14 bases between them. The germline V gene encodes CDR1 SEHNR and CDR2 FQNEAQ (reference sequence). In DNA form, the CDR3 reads TGTGCCAGCAGCGCCCAGGTCGCTTATAACTATGGCTACACCTTC. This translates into CASSAQVAYNYGYTF.

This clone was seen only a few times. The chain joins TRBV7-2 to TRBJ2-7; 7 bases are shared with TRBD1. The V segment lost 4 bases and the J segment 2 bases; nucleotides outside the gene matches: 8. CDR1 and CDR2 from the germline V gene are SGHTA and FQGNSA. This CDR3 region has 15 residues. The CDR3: CASSSTGQATYEQYF. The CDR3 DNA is TGTGCCAGCAGCTCAACCGGACAGGCGACCTACGAGCAGTACTTC.

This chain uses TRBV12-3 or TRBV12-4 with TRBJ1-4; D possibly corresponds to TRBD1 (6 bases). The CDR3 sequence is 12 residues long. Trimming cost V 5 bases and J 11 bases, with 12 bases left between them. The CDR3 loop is CASSEDSWKLFF. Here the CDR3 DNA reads TGTGCCAGCAGTGAGGACAGTTGGAAACTGTTTTTT.